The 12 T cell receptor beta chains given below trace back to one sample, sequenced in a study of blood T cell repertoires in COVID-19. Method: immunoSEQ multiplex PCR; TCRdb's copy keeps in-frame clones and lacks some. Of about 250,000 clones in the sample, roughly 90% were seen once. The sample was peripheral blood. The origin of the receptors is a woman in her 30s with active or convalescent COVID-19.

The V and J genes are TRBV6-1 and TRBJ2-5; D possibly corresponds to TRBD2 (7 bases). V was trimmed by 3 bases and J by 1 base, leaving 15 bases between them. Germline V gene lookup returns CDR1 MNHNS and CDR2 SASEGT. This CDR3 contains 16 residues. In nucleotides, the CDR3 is TGTGCCAGCAGTGATTATGCGGGGGCGATCCAAGAGACCCAGTACTTC. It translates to CASSDYAGAIQETQYF.

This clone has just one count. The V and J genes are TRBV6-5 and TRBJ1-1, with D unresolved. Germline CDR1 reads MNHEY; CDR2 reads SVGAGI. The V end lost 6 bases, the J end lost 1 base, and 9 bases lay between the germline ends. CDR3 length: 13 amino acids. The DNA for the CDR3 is TGTGCCAGCAGCGCAGACAAGAACACTGAAGCTTTCTTT. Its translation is CASSADKNTEAFF.

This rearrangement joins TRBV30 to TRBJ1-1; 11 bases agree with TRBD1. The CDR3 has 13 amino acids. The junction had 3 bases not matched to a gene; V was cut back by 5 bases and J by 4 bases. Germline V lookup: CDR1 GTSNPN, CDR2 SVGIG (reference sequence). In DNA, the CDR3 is TGTGCCTGGGATGGGACAGGGGGCACTGAAGCTTTCTTT. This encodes CAWDGTGGTEAFF.

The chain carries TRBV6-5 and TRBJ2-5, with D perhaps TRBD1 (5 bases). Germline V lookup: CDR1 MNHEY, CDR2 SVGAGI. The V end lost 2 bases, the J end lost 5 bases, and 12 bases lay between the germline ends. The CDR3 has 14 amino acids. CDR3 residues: CASSYGARQETQYF. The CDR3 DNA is TGTGCCAGCAGTTACGGGGCGAGGCAGGAGACCCAGTACTTC.

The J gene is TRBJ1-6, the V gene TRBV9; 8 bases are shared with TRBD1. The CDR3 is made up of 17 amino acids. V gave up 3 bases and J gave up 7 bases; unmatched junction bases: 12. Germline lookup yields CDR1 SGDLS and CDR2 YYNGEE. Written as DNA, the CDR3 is TGTGCCAGCAGCGCGGGGGGTCCAGGGGGCGCGAATTCACCCCTCCACTTT. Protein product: CASSAGGPGGANSPLHF.

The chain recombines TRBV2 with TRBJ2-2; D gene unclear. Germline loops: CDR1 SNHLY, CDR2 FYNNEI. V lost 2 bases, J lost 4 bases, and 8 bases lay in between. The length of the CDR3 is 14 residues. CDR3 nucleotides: TGTGCCAGCAGTGAACGGTCGCGCACCGGGGAGCTGTTTTTT. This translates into CASSERSRTGELFF.

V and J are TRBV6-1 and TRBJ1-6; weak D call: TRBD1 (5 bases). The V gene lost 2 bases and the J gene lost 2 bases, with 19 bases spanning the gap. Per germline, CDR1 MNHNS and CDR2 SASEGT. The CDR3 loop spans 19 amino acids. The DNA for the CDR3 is TGTGCCAGCAGTGAACGCGGGGCGAATATGTACCCCTATAATTCACCCCTCCACTTT. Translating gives CASSERGANMYPYNSPLHF.

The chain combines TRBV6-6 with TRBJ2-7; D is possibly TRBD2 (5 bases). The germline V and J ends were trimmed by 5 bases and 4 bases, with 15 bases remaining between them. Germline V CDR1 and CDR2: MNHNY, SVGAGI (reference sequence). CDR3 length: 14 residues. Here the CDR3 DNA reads TGTGCCAGCAGTCCCCCCGGGGATCTATACGAGCAGTACTTC. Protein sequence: CASSPPGDLYEQYF.

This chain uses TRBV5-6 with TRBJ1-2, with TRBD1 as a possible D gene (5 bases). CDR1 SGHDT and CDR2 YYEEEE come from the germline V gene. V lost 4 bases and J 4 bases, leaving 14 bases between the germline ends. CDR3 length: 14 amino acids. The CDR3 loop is CASSPGEGLYGYTF. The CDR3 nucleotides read TGTGCCAGCAGCCCAGGTGAGGGACTCTATGGCTACACCTTC.

The CDR3 DNA reads TGCGCCAGCAGCACAGGGGGAGTCACTGGCTACACCTTC. Translation: CASSTGGVTGYTF. The chain carries TRBV4-3 and TRBJ1-2; TRBD1 agrees at 8 bases. Germline loops: CDR1 LGHNA, CDR2 YSLEER. With 5 bases clipped from V and 7 bases from J, the junction kept 6 bases outside the gene matches. The CDR3 is 13 residues long.

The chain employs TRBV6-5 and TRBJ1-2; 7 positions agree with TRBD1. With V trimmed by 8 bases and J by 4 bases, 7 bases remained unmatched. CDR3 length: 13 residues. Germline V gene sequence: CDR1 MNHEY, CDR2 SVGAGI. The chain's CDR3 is CASLSGQFYGYTF. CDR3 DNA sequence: TGTGCCAGCCTTTCGGGACAGTTCTATGGCTACACCTTC.

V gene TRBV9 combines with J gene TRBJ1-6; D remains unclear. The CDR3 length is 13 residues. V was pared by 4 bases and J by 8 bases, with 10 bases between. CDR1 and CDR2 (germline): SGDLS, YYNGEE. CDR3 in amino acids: CASSSSVYSPLHF. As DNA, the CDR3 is TGTGCCAGCAGCTCTAGTGTATATTCACCCCTCCACTTT.